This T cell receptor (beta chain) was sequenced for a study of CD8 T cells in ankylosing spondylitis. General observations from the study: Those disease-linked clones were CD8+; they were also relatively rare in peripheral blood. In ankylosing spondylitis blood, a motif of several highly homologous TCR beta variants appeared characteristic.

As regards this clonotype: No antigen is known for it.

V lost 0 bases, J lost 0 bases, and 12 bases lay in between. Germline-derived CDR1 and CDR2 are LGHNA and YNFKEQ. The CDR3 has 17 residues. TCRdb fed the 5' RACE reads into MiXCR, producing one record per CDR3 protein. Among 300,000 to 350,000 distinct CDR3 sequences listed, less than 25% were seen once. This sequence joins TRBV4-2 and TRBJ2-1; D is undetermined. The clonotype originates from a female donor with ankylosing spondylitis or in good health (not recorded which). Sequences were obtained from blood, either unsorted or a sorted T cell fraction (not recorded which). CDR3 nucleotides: TGTGCCAGCAGCCAAGATGGGCAGGATAGCTCCTACAATGAGCAGTTCTTC. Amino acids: CASSQDGQDSSYNEQFF.